The clone carrying this T cell receptor beta chain was observed a few times. Its antigen remains unidentified. TCRdb redid the calling of the 5' RACE reads with MiXCR, one entry per CDR3 protein. The table includes approximately 190,000 distinct CDR3 sequences, 10% to 15% detected once. The data belong to a study of CD8 T cells in ankylosing spondylitis. Overall study findings and caveats: The study identified a TCR beta motif of under ten highly homologous variants that appeared characteristic of ankylosing spondylitis blood.

Trimming left V 3 bases short and J 5 bases short, with 14 bases between. Germline CDR1 MNHEY, CDR2 SMNVEV (reference sequence). The length of the CDR3 is 15 residues. Material for sequencing was blood, either unsorted or a sorted T cell fraction (not recorded which). This TCR derives from a female donor with ankylosing spondylitis or in good health (not recorded which). The chain links TRBV27 to TRBJ1-5; D remains unclear. The CDR3, as DNA: TGTGCCAGCAGTTTTTGGCCAGGACCGGATCAGCCCCAGCATTTT. This encodes CASSFWPGPDQPQHF.